This T cell receptor (beta chain) appears in the sequencing data of a study of T cells in Graves' hyperthyroidism and ophthalmopathy. The CDR3 runs 14 residues. The V gene's germline CDR1 is MNHNS and CDR2 SASEGT. V lost 5 bases to trimming and J lost 6 bases; unmatched junction nucleotides: 8. RNA transcripts yielded amplified TCR beta CDR3 regions. Primed by the HTBI set, a first-round RT-PCR was run on the TCR CDR3. TCRdb analysed the multiplex PCR reads with MiXCR anew, one entry per CDR3 protein. This sample has hundreds of thousands of distinct CDR3 sequences, with 12% to 15% found just once. The chain couples TRBV6-1 to TRBJ2-7, with 9 bases fitting TRBD1. The specimen sequenced was blood. This TCR derives from a woman aged 18-30 years with Graves' hyperthyroidism. This CDR3 reads CASSRGDRVIEQYF. CDR3 bases: TGTGCCAGCAGTCGAGGGGACAGGGTCATCGAGCAGTACTTC.